This TCR beta chain was retrieved from a study of cytomegalovirus exposure and HLA in healthy donors. The study ran its PCR with 60 Vbeta and 13 Jbeta primers. TCRdb keeps only in-frame clones here, not all; method: immunoSEQ multiplex PCR. The sample has 100,000 or so clones; the top ten hold just under 3.5%. The CDR3 is 15 amino acids. In germline, CDR1 is MGHRA, CDR2 YSYEKL. V was cut by 3 bases and J by 0 bases, with 10 bases left in between. The sequencing input was PBMCs. This chain links TRBV4-1 with TRBJ2-3; D is unresolved. The receptor was isolated from a woman aged 30 to 39 in good health and CMV-seronegative. In DNA form, the CDR3 reads TGCGCCAGCAGCCAGATCGTAACTAGCACAGATACGCAGTATTTT. Residues: CASSQIVTSTDTQYF.